Listed below are T cell receptor beta chains from one sample, sequenced in a study of T cells in Graves' hyperthyroidism and ophthalmopathy. MiXCR, run by TCRdb on the multiplex PCR reads, gives a single entry per CDR3 protein. This sample has 150,000 to 200,000 distinct CDR3 sequences, with 17% found just once. The source material was blood. The receptor source for this set is a woman aged 45-65 years with Graves' hyperthyroidism. Each CDR3 is given with its conserved first and last residue. D genes are given only for firm matches. Clone size is not always given. Where it is, it says once, few, many or a class for expanded clones.

d_call: -
clone_size: many
v_call: TRBV6-1
j_call: TRBJ1-6
cdr3_nt: TGTGCCAGCAGCCGTCAGAGCTCCTATAATTCACCCCTCCACTTT
cdr3_aa: CASSRQSSYNSPLHF

d_call: -
clone_size: -
v_call: TRBV7-3
j_call: TRBJ2-3
cdr3_nt: TGTGCCGGCAGCCCAACCCGGACCGCCACAGATACGCAGTATTTT
cdr3_aa: CAGSPTRTATDTQYF

d_call: -
clone_size: -
v_call: TRBV2
j_call: TRBJ1-6
cdr3_nt: TGTGCCAGCAGGGGGGCGGACCAATGGAGTTCACCCCTCCACTTT
cdr3_aa: CASRGADQWSSPLHF

d_call: TRBD1
clone_size: many
v_call: TRBV10-2
j_call: TRBJ2-7
cdr3_nt: TGCGCCAGCAGTGGCCAGGACAGGGCTTCCTACGAGCAGTACTTC
cdr3_aa: CASSGQDRASYEQYF

d_call: -
clone_size: many
v_call: TRBV11-2
j_call: TRBJ2-5
cdr3_nt: TGTGCCAGCAGCCCAGGGTTAGGGCGGGAGACCCAGTACTTC
cdr3_aa: CASSPGLGRETQYF

d_call: -
clone_size: many
v_call: TRBV6-1
j_call: TRBJ2-7
cdr3_nt: TGTGCCAGCAGGGAAGGGTCCTACGAGCAGTACTTC
cdr3_aa: CASREGSYEQYF

d_call: TRBD1
clone_size: many
v_call: TRBV3-1
j_call: TRBJ2-2
cdr3_nt: TGTGCCAGCAGCCGATCCGCCGCCACAGGGGGCGTTAGGACCGGGGAGCTGTTTTTT
cdr3_aa: CASSRSAATGGVRTGELFF

d_call: -
clone_size: -
v_call: TRBV28
j_call: TRBJ1-2
cdr3_nt: TGTGCCAGCAGTTCCCACGCTGTCGAATATGGCTACACCTTC
cdr3_aa: CASSSHAVEYGYTF

d_call: -
clone_size: few
v_call: TRBV6-1
j_call: TRBJ2-7
cdr3_nt: TGTGCCAGCAGCCGTACCTGGGTCGAGCAGTACTTC
cdr3_aa: CASSRTWVEQYF

d_call: -
clone_size: many
v_call: TRBV2
j_call: TRBJ1-5
cdr3_nt: TGTGCCAGCAGTCCTGAAGGGCCCCAGCATTTT
cdr3_aa: CASSPEGPQHF

d_call: TRBD2
clone_size: -
v_call: TRBV4-2
j_call: TRBJ2-7
cdr3_nt: TGTGCCAGCAGCCAACTAGACCATAGCGGGGGAATCTACGAGCAGTACTTC
cdr3_aa: CASSQLDHSGGIYEQYF

d_call: TRBD2
clone_size: -
v_call: TRBV9
j_call: TRBJ2-5
cdr3_nt: TGTGCCAGCAGCGGACGCCGTAAGGCTCTAGCGGGGGCCTCCCAAGAGACCCAGTACTTC
cdr3_aa: CASSGRRKALAGASQETQYF

d_call: -
clone_size: many
v_call: TRBV28
j_call: TRBJ2-7
cdr3_nt: TGTGCCAGCGCCGGCTACGAGCAGTACTTC
cdr3_aa: CASAGYEQYF

d_call: -
clone_size: many
v_call: TRBV7-9
j_call: TRBJ1-4
cdr3_nt: TGTGCCAGCAGCCCACAGGGCCAGTCCAATGAAAAACTGTTTTTT
cdr3_aa: CASSPQGQSNEKLFF

d_call: -
clone_size: many
v_call: TRBV12-3/TRBV12-4
j_call: TRBJ1-3
cdr3_nt: TGTGCCAGCAGGGCATGGGGTACCGGAAACACCATATATTTT
cdr3_aa: CASRAWGTGNTIYF

d_call: TRBD2
clone_size: -
v_call: TRBV5-1
j_call: TRBJ2-5
cdr3_nt: TGCGCCAGCAGCTCCGGACTAGCGGGGGGGGGAGAGACCCAGTACTTC
cdr3_aa: CASSSGLAGGGETQYF

d_call: -
clone_size: few
v_call: TRBV28
j_call: TRBJ2-1
cdr3_nt: TGTGCCAGCAGTTTAACAAAATACAATGAGCAGTTCTTC
cdr3_aa: CASSLTKYNEQFF

d_call: -
clone_size: few
v_call: TRBV19
j_call: TRBJ2-3
cdr3_nt: TGTGCCAGTAGTATATTCGGTAGCACAGATACGCAGTATTTT
cdr3_aa: CASSIFGSTDTQYF

d_call: -
clone_size: many
v_call: TRBV12-3/TRBV12-4
j_call: TRBJ2-1
cdr3_nt: TGTGCCAGCAGGGGAGGGGGCCCCTCAATGAACTACAATGAGCAGTTCTTC
cdr3_aa: CASRGGGPSMNYNEQFF

d_call: -
clone_size: many
v_call: TRBV7-8
j_call: TRBJ2-3
cdr3_nt: TGTGCCACCGGGTTTCAGGGACGCGGAGATACGCAGTATTTT
cdr3_aa: CATGFQGRGDTQYF

d_call: -
clone_size: many
v_call: TRBV5-1
j_call: TRBJ1-1
cdr3_nt: TGCGCCAGCAGCGAGGGTGGGGTTGCTGAAGCTTTCTTT
cdr3_aa: CASSEGGVAEAFF

d_call: TRBD2
clone_size: many
v_call: TRBV9
j_call: TRBJ2-1
cdr3_nt: TGTGCCAGCAGTGCGGGGGGGCTATACAATGAGCAGTTCTTC
cdr3_aa: CASSAGGLYNEQFF

d_call: TRBD1
clone_size: many
v_call: TRBV19
j_call: TRBJ2-1
cdr3_nt: TGTGCCAGTAGTATAGCCCCGACAGGGAGTGAGCAGTTCTTC
cdr3_aa: CASSIAPTGSEQFF

d_call: -
clone_size: -
v_call: TRBV10-2
j_call: TRBJ1-1
cdr3_nt: TGCGCCATAAGGTGGGGAGTCGCCACTGAAGCTTTCTTT
cdr3_aa: CAIRWGVATEAFF

d_call: TRBD2
clone_size: many
v_call: TRBV24-1
j_call: TRBJ2-1
cdr3_nt: TGTGCCACCAGTGATTCGGGACTAGCGGGGGTATACAATGAGCAGTTCTTC
cdr3_aa: CATSDSGLAGVYNEQFF

d_call: TRBD1
clone_size: many
v_call: TRBV7-9
j_call: TRBJ1-4
cdr3_nt: TGTGCCAGCAGCCAAACCTCCAACCGGGACAGACCCAATGAAAAACTGTTTTTT
cdr3_aa: CASSQTSNRDRPNEKLFF

d_call: TRBD1
clone_size: many
v_call: TRBV24-1
j_call: TRBJ2-1
cdr3_nt: TGTGCCACCAGTGATCCGCGGACAGGGATTAATGAGCAGTTCTTC
cdr3_aa: CATSDPRTGINEQFF

d_call: -
clone_size: few
v_call: TRBV5-1
j_call: TRBJ2-3
cdr3_nt: TGCGCCAGCAGCTTGGAGGGGCACACAGATACGCAGTATTTT
cdr3_aa: CASSLEGHTDTQYF

d_call: -
clone_size: many
v_call: TRBV5-1
j_call: TRBJ2-7
cdr3_nt: TGCGCCAGCAGCTTGGTGTCTGCTTACGAGCAGTACTTC
cdr3_aa: CASSLVSAYEQYF

d_call: -
clone_size: many
v_call: TRBV28
j_call: TRBJ2-2
cdr3_nt: TGTGCCAGCAGTCCGAAGGTCCTAGTTGAACGTACCGGGGAGCTGTTTTTT
cdr3_aa: CASSPKVLVERTGELFF

d_call: -
clone_size: -
v_call: TRBV7-2
j_call: TRBJ1-1
cdr3_nt: TGTGCCAGCAGCTTAGACGGTGTCTACACTGAAGCTTTCTTT
cdr3_aa: CASSLDGVYTEAFF

d_call: -
clone_size: -
v_call: TRBV5-5
j_call: TRBJ1-5
cdr3_nt: TGTGCCAGCAGCTTGTTGGGTTCGGGCAATCAGCCCCAGCATTTT
cdr3_aa: CASSLLGSGNQPQHF

d_call: -
clone_size: many
v_call: TRBV2
j_call: TRBJ2-2
cdr3_nt: TGTGCCAGCAGATTGGGACTTCTCAACACCGGGGAGCTGTTTTTT
cdr3_aa: CASRLGLLNTGELFF

d_call: TRBD1
clone_size: many
v_call: TRBV13
j_call: TRBJ2-2
cdr3_nt: TGTGCCAGCAGCTCGTTGACAGGGACCACCGGGGAGCTGTTTTTT
cdr3_aa: CASSSLTGTTGELFF

d_call: -
clone_size: many
v_call: TRBV4-2
j_call: TRBJ2-7
cdr3_nt: TGTGCCAGCAGCCAGTTAGAGGGGGGAACCTACGAGCAGTACTTC
cdr3_aa: CASSQLEGGTYEQYF

d_call: -
clone_size: many
v_call: TRBV7-2
j_call: TRBJ2-5
cdr3_nt: TGTGCCAGCAGCTTCTCCGCATCCGAGACCCAGTACTTC
cdr3_aa: CASSFSASETQYF

d_call: TRBD2
clone_size: many
v_call: TRBV11-2
j_call: TRBJ2-2
cdr3_nt: TGTGCCAGCAGCTTAGGCAATCTAGCGGGGGACACCGGGGAGCTGTTTTTT
cdr3_aa: CASSLGNLAGDTGELFF

d_call: -
clone_size: many
v_call: TRBV10-2
j_call: TRBJ2-7
cdr3_nt: TGCGCCAGCAGTGAGAGGGAATTCTCCTACGAGCAGTACTTC
cdr3_aa: CASSEREFSYEQYF

d_call: -
clone_size: many
v_call: TRBV9
j_call: TRBJ2-2
cdr3_nt: TGTGCCAGCAGCGTAGCCTACGGGGGAGCGGCCGGGGAGCTGTTTTTT
cdr3_aa: CASSVAYGGAAGELFF

d_call: -
clone_size: many
v_call: TRBV10-2
j_call: TRBJ1-5
cdr3_nt: TGCGCCAGCAGTGATGTGAACCCCAATCAGCCCCAGCATTTT
cdr3_aa: CASSDVNPNQPQHF

d_call: -
clone_size: few
v_call: TRBV10-3
j_call: TRBJ2-7
cdr3_nt: TGTGCCATCAGGCCCCCGGGGGACCTCTACGAGCAGTACTTC
cdr3_aa: CAIRPPGDLYEQYF

d_call: TRBD1
clone_size: -
v_call: TRBV7-2
j_call: TRBJ1-2
cdr3_nt: TGTGCCAGCAGCGCCGGACAGGGGTCTTATGGCTACACCTTC
cdr3_aa: CASSAGQGSYGYTF

d_call: -
clone_size: -
v_call: TRBV28
j_call: TRBJ2-3
cdr3_nt: TGTGCCAGCAGTCCTCCTCTATCAGGGGGGGGTAGCACAGATACGCAGTATTTT
cdr3_aa: CASSPPLSGGGSTDTQYF

d_call: -
clone_size: -
v_call: TRBV4-3
j_call: TRBJ2-2
cdr3_nt: TGCGCCAGCAGCCGCTACGCCGGGGAGCTGTTTTTT
cdr3_aa: CASSRYAGELFF

d_call: -
clone_size: many
v_call: TRBV5-1
j_call: TRBJ2-5
cdr3_nt: TGCGCCAGCAGCGAGATAGAGACCCAGTACTTC
cdr3_aa: CASSEIETQYF

d_call: -
clone_size: many
v_call: TRBV24-1
j_call: TRBJ1-1
cdr3_nt: TGTGCCACCAGTGATTTCCGGGGTACTGAAGCTTTCTTT
cdr3_aa: CATSDFRGTEAFF

d_call: -
clone_size: few
v_call: TRBV19
j_call: TRBJ1-5
cdr3_nt: TGTGCCATCGGAGGGGGGGTAAATCAGCCCCAGCATTTT
cdr3_aa: CAIGGGVNQPQHF

d_call: -
clone_size: few
v_call: TRBV4-3
j_call: TRBJ1-2
cdr3_nt: TGCGCCAGCAGCCAAGAAAGGACAGACAAATATGCCGGCTACACCTTC
cdr3_aa: CASSQERTDKYAGYTF

d_call: TRBD2
clone_size: many
v_call: TRBV2
j_call: TRBJ2-1
cdr3_nt: TGTGCCAGCAAATCGCTGACTAGCGGGGTCGGGAGTGAGCAGTTCTTC
cdr3_aa: CASKSLTSGVGSEQFF

d_call: TRBD2
clone_size: few
v_call: TRBV20-1
j_call: TRBJ2-7
cdr3_nt: TGCAGTGCTATGTCTAGCGGGGCCGCCTACGAGCAGTACTTC
cdr3_aa: CSAMSSGAAYEQYF

d_call: TRBD2
clone_size: -
v_call: TRBV19
j_call: TRBJ2-3
cdr3_nt: TGTGCCAGTAGCATAAGGACTAGCGGGAGGGCCGCAGATACGCAGTATTTT
cdr3_aa: CASSIRTSGRAADTQYF

d_call: -
clone_size: many
v_call: TRBV27
j_call: TRBJ2-2
cdr3_nt: TGTGCCAGCACCCGCAGCGCCTCGAACACCGGGGAGCTGTTTTTT
cdr3_aa: CASTRSASNTGELFF

d_call: -
clone_size: medium-sized
v_call: TRBV28
j_call: TRBJ1-2
cdr3_nt: TGTGCCAGCAGTTTATACGCAGGAAGCTATGGCTACACCTTC
cdr3_aa: CASSLYAGSYGYTF

d_call: -
clone_size: many
v_call: TRBV11-2
j_call: TRBJ2-3
cdr3_nt: TGTGCCAGCAGCTTAGTCCGGGCCGCCAGACTCACAGATACGCAGTATTTT
cdr3_aa: CASSLVRAARLTDTQYF

d_call: -
clone_size: once
v_call: TRBV11-2
j_call: TRBJ2-7
cdr3_nt: TGTGCCAGCAGCTTAGATCCGTCCCATGGTTCCAGGGTCTACGAGCAGTACTTC
cdr3_aa: CASSLDPSHGSRVYEQYF

d_call: -
clone_size: -
v_call: TRBV7-9
j_call: TRBJ2-3
cdr3_nt: TGTGCCAGCAGCTTACACACAGGTTATGGGACAGATACGCAGTATTTT
cdr3_aa: CASSLHTGYGTDTQYF

d_call: -
clone_size: -
v_call: TRBV2
j_call: TRBJ2-7
cdr3_nt: TGTGCCAGCAGAGACAGTTACTACGAGCAGTACTTC
cdr3_aa: CASRDSYYEQYF

d_call: -
clone_size: -
v_call: TRBV11-2
j_call: TRBJ2-7
cdr3_nt: TGTGCCAGCAGCTCGAGGACATTCGCCGAGCAGTACTTC
cdr3_aa: CASSSRTFAEQYF

d_call: TRBD1
clone_size: -
v_call: TRBV9
j_call: TRBJ1-1
cdr3_nt: TGTGCCAGCAGCGGCGGACAGGGGCTGAACACTGAAGCTTTCTTT
cdr3_aa: CASSGGQGLNTEAFF

d_call: TRBD2
clone_size: many
v_call: TRBV5-1
j_call: TRBJ2-2
cdr3_nt: TGCGCCAGCAGCCCGGGAAGAGGACTAGCGGGGGCGCTTAACACCGGGGAGCTGTTTTTT
cdr3_aa: CASSPGRGLAGALNTGELFF